This T cell receptor (beta chain) was sequenced during a study of cytomegalovirus exposure and HLA in healthy donors. Overall study results and limits: Common viral pathogens were later found to be apparently linked to several of the most significant clusters. The authors assumed roughly uniform sequencing depth across donors for presence/absence analyses. CMV serostatus was the only immune exposure information that was available.

This clone has only a few counts. Its antigen is still unknown. Both 60 Vbeta primers and 13 Jbeta primers went into the PCR. Only in-frame clones appear in the TCRdb table, and some are missing; sequencing was by immunoSEQ multiplex PCR. In the table there are about 110,000 clones, 77% of which are singletons. Sequencing was performed on PBMCs. The source of this sequence is a male donor in good health and CMV-seronegative.

CDR3 residues: CASSPASSGSSDTQYF. In nucleotides, the CDR3 is TGTGCCAGCAGCCCTGCGAGTAGCGGGAGTTCAGATACGCAGTATTTT. The gene calls are TRBV7-2 and TRBJ2-3; 9 bases agree with TRBD2. V lost 5 bases and J lost 4; bases outside the gene matches: 10. In germline, CDR1 is SGHTA, CDR2 FQGNSA. The CDR3 sequence is 16 residues long. The full variable domain, its missing parts supplied by reference TRBV7-2 and TRBJ2-3, is GAGVSQSPSNKVTEKGKDVELRCDPISGHTALYWYRQSLGQGLEFLIYFQGNSAPDKSGLPSDRFSAERTGGSVSTLTIQRTQQEDSAVYLCASSPASSGSSDTQYFGPGTRLTVL.